This record looks at one T cell receptor beta chain sequence and its context. This clone was counted only a few times. Its cognate antigen has yet to be identified. No much larger clonotype is one base removed from it; base qualities were not supplied. The data belong to a study of blood T cell repertoires in COVID-19 (dated by TCRdb to about 2020). As for the study more broadly: Collaborator samples came from the United States, Italy and Spain and covered acute and convalescent phases of COVID-19. The prospective study material was composed of cDNA or gDNA derived from T cells, B-cell-depleted T cells, or PBMCs. The samples were drawn from two sources: the first 160 participants of the ongoing ImmuneRACE study, and 1,000 to 1,500 subjects contributed by 6 global collaborators. The repertoires were made available in a free public database intended to serve as a resource for research on the immune response to SARS-CoV-2. Deeply sampled blood TCRbeta repertoires from subjects exposed to, actively infected with, or recovered from COVID-19 were included in the dataset. A de-identified subject ID, COVID-19 status, age in years and sex were almost always included in the sample metadata. HLA class I and class II types, where available, came from metadata supplied by the sample provider rather than from assay-based typing. Broader findings and caveats from the paper: The amount of clinical and demographic metadata varied by source and participant and was provided uncurated.

Collaborating institutions collected whole blood in K2EDTA tubes following their own protocols. Collaborator samples were shipped for TCRbeta analysis as frozen whole blood, isolated PBMCs, or DNA extracted from either sample type. The immunoSEQ Assay, a bias-controlled multiplex PCR, was used to amplify TCRbeta CDR3 regions from genomic DNA. As for the authors' bioinformatics: The number of nucleated cells in each sample was estimated by amplification of reference gene primers within the assay. To quantify the absolute abundance of each unique TCRbeta CDR3 rearrangement, sequence reads were collapsed and filtered. For each sample, productive Simpson clonality was calculated as the square root of Simpson's diversity index over productive rearrangements. TCRdb stores this immuneACCESS table with in-frame sequences only. Part of the clones is absent; in the studies checked, under half of the shortfall reflects unresolved V genes, and no reason is known for the rest. V, J and clone size derive from that table, while D and trimming were established from the DNA sequence. Counted in this sample were 120,000 to 150,000 clones; 84% of them appeared once. The ten most abundant clones make up roughly 8.6% of the sample.

CDR1 and CDR2, looked up from the germline V gene, are MNHEY and SVGAGI. Between the V and J ends, shortened by 6 bases and 6 bases respectively, the junction contains 9 bases. The CDR3 numbers 13 residues from cysteine through phenylalanine. Just CDR3 DNA is preserved here, 39 bases in frame from base 1. The sequenced material came from peripheral blood. This clonotype originated in an elderly woman in a cohort sampled during active or convalescent COVID-19. The receptor chain draws on TRBV6-5 and TRBJ1-6, with the D gene not confidently named. The bases read TGTGCCAGCAGAGGAAACAGTAATTCACCCCTCCACTTT. Its protein reads: CASRGNSNSPLHF.